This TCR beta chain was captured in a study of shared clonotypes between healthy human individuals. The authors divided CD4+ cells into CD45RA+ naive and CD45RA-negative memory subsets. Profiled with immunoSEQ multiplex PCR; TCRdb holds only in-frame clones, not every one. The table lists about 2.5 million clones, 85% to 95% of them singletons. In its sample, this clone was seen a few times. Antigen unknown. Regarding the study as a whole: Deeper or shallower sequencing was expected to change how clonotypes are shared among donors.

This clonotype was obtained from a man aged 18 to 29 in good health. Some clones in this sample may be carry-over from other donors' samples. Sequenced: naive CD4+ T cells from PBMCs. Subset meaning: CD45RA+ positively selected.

The CDR3 region is CASSLAGANVLTF. The CDR3 region has the DNA TGTGCCAGCAGCTTAGCTGGGGCCAACGTCCTGACTTTC. The J gene is TRBJ2-6, the V gene TRBV7-2, with D hard to call. CDR3 length equals 13 residues. Germline V CDR1 and CDR2: SGHTA, FQGNSA. Trimming took 0 bases from V and 3 from J, leaving 0 bases between them.